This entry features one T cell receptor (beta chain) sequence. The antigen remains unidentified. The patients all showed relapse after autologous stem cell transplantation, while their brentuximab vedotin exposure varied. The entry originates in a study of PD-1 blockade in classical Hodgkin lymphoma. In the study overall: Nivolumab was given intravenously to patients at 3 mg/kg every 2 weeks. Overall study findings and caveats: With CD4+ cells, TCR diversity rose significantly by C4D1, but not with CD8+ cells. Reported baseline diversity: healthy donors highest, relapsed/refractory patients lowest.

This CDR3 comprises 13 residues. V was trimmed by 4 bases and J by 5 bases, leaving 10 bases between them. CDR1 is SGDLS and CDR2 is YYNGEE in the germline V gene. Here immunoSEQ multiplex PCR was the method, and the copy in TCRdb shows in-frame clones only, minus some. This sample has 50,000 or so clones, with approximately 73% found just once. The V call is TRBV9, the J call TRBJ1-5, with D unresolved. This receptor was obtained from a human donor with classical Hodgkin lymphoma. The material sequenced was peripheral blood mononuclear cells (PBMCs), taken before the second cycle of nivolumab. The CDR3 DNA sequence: TGTGCCAGCAGCCTAGGAAGGGATCAGCCCCAGCATTTT. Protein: CASSLGRDQPQHF.